This T cell receptor (beta chain) was captured in a study of blood T cell repertoires in COVID-19 (dated by TCRdb to 2020 to 2022). Turning to the overall study: The collaborator samples originated in the United States, Italy and Spain and spanned the acute and convalescent phases of COVID-19. The material from the prospective study consisted of cDNA or gDNA derived from T cells, B-cell-depleted T cells, or PBMCs. Subjects who had been exposed to COVID-19, were actively infected with it, or had recovered from it provided the deeply sampled blood TCRbeta repertoires that made up the dataset. The repertoires were released in a freely available public database intended as a resource for research on the immune response to SARS-CoV-2. The samples were drawn from the first 160 participants of the ongoing ImmuneRACE study and from more than 1,000 subjects provided by 6 global collaborators. A de-identified subject ID, COVID-19 status, age in years and sex were almost always included in the sample metadata. Where available, HLA class I and class II types were obtained from metadata supplied by the sample provider rather than from assay-based typing. The paper's findings and limits, for the study overall: The amount of clinical and demographic metadata varied by source and participant and was provided uncurated.

TCRbeta CDR3 regions were amplified from genomic DNA using the immunoSEQ Assay, a bias-controlled multiplex PCR. The original pipeline was this. Within the assay, amplification of reference gene primers was used to estimate how many nucleated cells each sample contained. Sequence reads were collapsed and filtered to measure the absolute abundance of every unique TCRbeta CDR3 rearrangement. For each sample, productive Simpson clonality was calculated as the square root of Simpson's diversity index across productive rearrangements. TCRdb provides this immuneACCESS table in a form limited to in-frame rearrangements. Some clones are lacking; in checked studies, under half of them reflect an unresolved V gene, and why the rest are absent is not known. The DNA gave D and trimming, while V, J and clone size come from that table. The sample profile shows under 450,000 clones; about 86% of them were found once. The top ten clones comprise 7% to 7.5% of the sample.

One collaborating source in Seattle enrolled patients during active infection and followed them longitudinally through the course of disease. The collaborating institutions used their own protocols to collect whole blood in K2EDTA tubes. For TCRbeta analysis, collaborators shipped samples as frozen whole blood, isolated PBMCs, or DNA extracted from either of those sample types. Concerning this clone itself: The antigen it binds to is not known. No qualities accompany the bases; no much larger clone lies one base away.

Trimming costs V 7 bases and J 0 bases, and their ends lie 16 bases apart. The CDR3, from cysteine to phenylalanine, totals 15 residues. CDR3 DNA only is kept here, 45 bases in frame from base 1. The germline V gene (reference sequence) yields MNHEY for CDR1 and SMNVEV for CDR2. The chain was built from TRBV27 and TRBJ2-7, with a weak D call of TRBD2 (6 bases match). The specimen was peripheral blood. The origin of this receptor is an older woman with COVID-19, enrolled during active disease. The CDR3 is CASNPSAGSSYEQYF. The DNA sequence follows: TGTGCCAGCAACCCGAGCGCGGGGAGCTCCTACGAGCAGTACTTC.